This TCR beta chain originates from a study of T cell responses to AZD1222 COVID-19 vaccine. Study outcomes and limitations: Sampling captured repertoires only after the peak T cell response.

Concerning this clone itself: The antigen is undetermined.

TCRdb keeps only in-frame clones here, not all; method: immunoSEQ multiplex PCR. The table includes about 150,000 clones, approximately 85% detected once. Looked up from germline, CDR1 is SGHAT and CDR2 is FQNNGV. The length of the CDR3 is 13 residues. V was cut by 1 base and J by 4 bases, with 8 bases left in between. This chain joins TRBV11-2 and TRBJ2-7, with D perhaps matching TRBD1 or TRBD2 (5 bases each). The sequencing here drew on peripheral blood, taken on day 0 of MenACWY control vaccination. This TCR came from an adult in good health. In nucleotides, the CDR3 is TGTGCCAGCAGCTTAGTGAGGGGTTACGAGCAGTACTTC. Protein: CASSLVRGYEQYF.